This T cell receptor beta chain was sequenced for a study of T cell changes during pregnancy in multiple sclerosis. The method was immunoSEQ multiplex PCR; TCRdb's version includes in-frame clones alone and lacks a portion of them. This sample yields almost 35,000 clones, of which 85% to 90% are seen a single time; under 6% belongs to the top ten. This CDR3 contains 16 residues. Germline V gives CDR1 MGHRA, CDR2 YSYEKL. J lost 4 bases, V lost 0 bases, and 8 bases had no gene match. The chain couples TRBV4-1 to TRBJ2-7, with 8 bases that match TRBD2. Sequenced here: CD8+ T cells from peripheral blood mononuclear cells, sampled after pregnancy. The clonotype comes from a female donor with multiple sclerosis, enrolled in a pregnancy study. CDR3 nucleotide sequence: TGCGCCAGCAGCCAAGAGTACGGGGGGGCCATGTACGAGCAGTACTTC. The encoded protein is CASSQEYGGAMYEQYF.